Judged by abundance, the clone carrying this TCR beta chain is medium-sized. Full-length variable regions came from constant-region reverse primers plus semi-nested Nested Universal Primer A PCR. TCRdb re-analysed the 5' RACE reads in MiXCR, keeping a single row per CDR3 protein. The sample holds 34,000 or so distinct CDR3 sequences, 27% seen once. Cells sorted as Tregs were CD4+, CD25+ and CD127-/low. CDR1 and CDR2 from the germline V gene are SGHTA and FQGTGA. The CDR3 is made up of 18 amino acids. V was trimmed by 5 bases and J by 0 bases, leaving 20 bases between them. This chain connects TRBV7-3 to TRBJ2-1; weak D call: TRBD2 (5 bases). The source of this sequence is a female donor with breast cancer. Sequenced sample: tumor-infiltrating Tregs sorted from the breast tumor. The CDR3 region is CASSPLGSRAVSYNEQFF. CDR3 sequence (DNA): TGTGCCAGCAGCCCTTTGGGCTCTAGAGCGGTCTCCTACAATGAGCAGTTCTTC.